The following is a TCR beta chain sequence with its context. Antigen: not known. This sample is part of a study of cytomegalovirus exposure and HLA in healthy donors. Study at large: A preliminary data release comprised around 85 million unique TCRs obtained from HLA-typed donors.

Study conclusions and caveats: TRBV6-2, TRBV6-3 and other indistinguishable V segments were excluded. Among the sequence variants, a highly shared cluster was likely an artifact of sequencing. Prior analysis indicated that the majority of TCR beta V segments exhibited productivity approximately 90% or approximately 30% of the time.

Germline V gives CDR1 SGHDT, CDR2 YYEEEE. The CDR3 length is 15 residues. The V segment lost 4 bases and the J segment 5 bases; nucleotides outside the gene matches: 7. The study ran its PCR with 60 Vbeta and 13 Jbeta primers. The data were produced by immunoSEQ multiplex PCR, yet TCRdb's version contains in-frame clones alone and is incomplete. The sample records about 77,000 clones, around three quarters being singletons. This receptor was obtained from a middle-aged man in good health and CMV-seronegative. This chain joins TRBV5-6 and TRBJ1-5; 9 bases align to TRBD1. Sequencing was carried out using PBMCs. The chain's CDR3 is CASSGGTGMDQPQHF. CDR3 DNA: TGTGCCAGCAGCGGCGGGACAGGGATGGATCAGCCCCAGCATTTT. Using reference TRBV5-6 and TRBJ1-5 for the parts outside the CDR3, the full variable domain is DAGVTQSPTHLIKTRGQQVTLRCSPKSGHDTVSWYQQALGQGPQFIFQYYEEEERQRGNFPDRFSGHQFPNYSSELNVNALLLGDSALYLCASSGGTGMDQPQHFGDGTRLSIL.